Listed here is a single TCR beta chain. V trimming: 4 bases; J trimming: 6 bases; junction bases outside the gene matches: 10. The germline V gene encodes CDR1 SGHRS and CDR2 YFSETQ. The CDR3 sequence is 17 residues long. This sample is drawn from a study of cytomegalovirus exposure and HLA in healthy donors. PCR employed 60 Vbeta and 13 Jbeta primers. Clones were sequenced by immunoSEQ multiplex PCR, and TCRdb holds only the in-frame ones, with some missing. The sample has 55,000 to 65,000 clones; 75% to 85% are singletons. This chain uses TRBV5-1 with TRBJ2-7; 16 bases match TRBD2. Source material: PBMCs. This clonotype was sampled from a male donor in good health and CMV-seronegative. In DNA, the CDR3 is TGCGCCAGCAGCATCCCGGGACTAGCGGGGGGGGGTGGCGAGCAGTACTTC. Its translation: CASSIPGLAGGGGEQYF.